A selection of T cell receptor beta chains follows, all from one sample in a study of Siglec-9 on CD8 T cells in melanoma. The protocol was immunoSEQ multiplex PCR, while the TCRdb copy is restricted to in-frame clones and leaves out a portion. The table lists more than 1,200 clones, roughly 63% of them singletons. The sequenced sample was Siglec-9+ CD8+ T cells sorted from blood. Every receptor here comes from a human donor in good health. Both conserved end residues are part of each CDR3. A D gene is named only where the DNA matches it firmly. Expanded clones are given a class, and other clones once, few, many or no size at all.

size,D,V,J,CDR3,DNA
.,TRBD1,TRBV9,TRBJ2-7,CASSEGDSQYEQYF,TGTGCCAGCAGCGAGGGGGACAGTCAATACGAGCAGTACTTC
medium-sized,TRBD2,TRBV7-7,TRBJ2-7,CASSSGGGYEQYF,TGTGCTAGCAGCTCGGGAGGGGGCTACGAGCAGTACTTC
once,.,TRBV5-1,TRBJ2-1,CASSFLTGQEQFF,TGCGCCAGCAGCTTCCTCACGGGCCAGGAGCAGTTCTTC
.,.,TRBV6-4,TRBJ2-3,CASSDSSVTDTQYF,TGTGCCAGCAGTGACTCAAGCGTCACAGATACGCAGTATTTT
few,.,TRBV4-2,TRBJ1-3,CASSHHGHSGNTIYF,TGTGCCAGCAGCCATCATGGACACTCAGGAAACACCATATATTTT
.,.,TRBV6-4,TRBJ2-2,CASSDSRANTGELFF,TGTGCCAGCAGTGACTCGCGGGCGAACACCGGGGAGCTGTTTTTT
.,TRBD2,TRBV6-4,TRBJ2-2,CASSAGGGTGELFF,TGTGCCAGCAGTGCGGGAGGAGGAACCGGGGAGCTGTTTTTT
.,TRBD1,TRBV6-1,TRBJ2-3,CASSETGGAPDTQYF,TGTGCCAGCAGTGAGACAGGGGGCGCCCCAGATACGCAGTATTTT
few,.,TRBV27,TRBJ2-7,CASSLRPGRSYEQYF,TGTGCCAGCAGTTTACGCCCAGGGCGCTCCTACGAGCAGTACTTC
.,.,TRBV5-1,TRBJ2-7,CASSSGGDSEQYF,TGCGCCAGCAGCTCCGGGGGGGACAGCGAGCAGTACTTC
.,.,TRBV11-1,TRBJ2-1,CASSFDGWNEQFF,TGTGCCAGCAGCTTCGATGGGTGGAATGAGCAGTTCTTC
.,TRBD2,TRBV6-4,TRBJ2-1,CASSRTSGSDEQFF,TGTGCCAGTAGTAGGACTAGCGGGAGCGATGAGCAGTTCTTC
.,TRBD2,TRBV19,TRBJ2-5,CASSIAAGDLQETQYF,TGTGCCAGTAGTATAGCGGCGGGGGACCTTCAAGAGACCCAGTACTTC
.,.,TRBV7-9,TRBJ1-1,CASSSGIRRNTEAFF,TGTGCCAGCAGCTCCGGAATACGGAGGAACACTGAAGCTTTCTTT
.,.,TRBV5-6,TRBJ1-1,CASSLPRGRGTEAFF,TGTGCCAGCAGCTTGCCCCGAGGGAGAGGTACTGAAGCTTTCTTT
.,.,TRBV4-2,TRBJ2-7,CASSQDQGDGTYEQYF,TGTGCCAGCAGCCAAGACCAAGGGGACGGGACCTACGAGCAGTACTTC
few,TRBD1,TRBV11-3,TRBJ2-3,CASSLGTGHTDTQYF,TGTGCCAGCAGCTTAGGGACAGGGCACACAGATACGCAGTATTTT
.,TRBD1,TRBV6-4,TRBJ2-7,CASSVKGGESYEQYF,TGTGCCAGCAGTGTGAAAGGGGGCGAGAGTTACGAGCAGTACTTC
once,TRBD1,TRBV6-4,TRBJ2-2,CASSEGQDTGELFF,TGTGCCAGCAGTGAGGGACAGGACACCGGGGAGCTGTTTTTT
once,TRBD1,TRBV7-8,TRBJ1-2,CASSHLSHRGPNAGYTF,TGTGCCAGCAGCCACCTCTCTCACAGGGGGCCAAACGCTGGCTACACCTTC